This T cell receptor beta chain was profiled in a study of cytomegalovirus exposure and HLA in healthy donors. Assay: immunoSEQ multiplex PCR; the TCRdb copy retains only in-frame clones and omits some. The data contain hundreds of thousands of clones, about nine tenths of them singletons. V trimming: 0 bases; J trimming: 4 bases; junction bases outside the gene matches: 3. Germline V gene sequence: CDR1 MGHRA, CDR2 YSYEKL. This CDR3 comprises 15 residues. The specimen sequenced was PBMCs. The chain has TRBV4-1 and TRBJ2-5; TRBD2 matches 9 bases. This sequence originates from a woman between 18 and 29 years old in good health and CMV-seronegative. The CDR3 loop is CASSQDPAGGETQYF. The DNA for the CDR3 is TGCGCCAGCAGCCAAGATCCAGCGGGGGGAGAGACCCAGTACTTC.